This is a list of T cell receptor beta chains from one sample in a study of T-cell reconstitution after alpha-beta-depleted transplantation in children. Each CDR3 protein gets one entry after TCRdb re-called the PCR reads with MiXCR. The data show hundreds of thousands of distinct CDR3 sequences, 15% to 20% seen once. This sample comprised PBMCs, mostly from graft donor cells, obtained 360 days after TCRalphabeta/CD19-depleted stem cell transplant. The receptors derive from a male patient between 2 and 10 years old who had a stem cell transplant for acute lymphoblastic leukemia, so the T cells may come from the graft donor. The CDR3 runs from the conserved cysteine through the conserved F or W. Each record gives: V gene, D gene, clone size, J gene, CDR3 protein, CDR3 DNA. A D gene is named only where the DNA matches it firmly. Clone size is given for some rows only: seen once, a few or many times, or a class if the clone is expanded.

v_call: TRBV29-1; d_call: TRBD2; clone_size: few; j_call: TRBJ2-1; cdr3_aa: CSVGLAGGSTIGEQFF; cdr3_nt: TGCAGCGTGGGACTAGCGGGAGGGTCTACGATTGGGGAGCAGTTCTTC
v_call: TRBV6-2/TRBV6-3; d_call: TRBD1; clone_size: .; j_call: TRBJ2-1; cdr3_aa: CASSYSRGDRVHEQFF; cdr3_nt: TGTGCCAGCAGTTACTCGAGGGGGGACAGGGTCCATGAGCAGTTCTTC
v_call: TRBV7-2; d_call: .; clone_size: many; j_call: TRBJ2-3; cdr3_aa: CASRTGTDTQYF; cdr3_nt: TGTGCCTCCCGGACAGGCACAGATACGCAGTATTTT
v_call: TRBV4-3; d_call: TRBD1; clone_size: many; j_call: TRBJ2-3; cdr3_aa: CASSQEGTGTDTQYF; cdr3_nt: TGCGCCAGCAGCCAAGAGGGGACAGGGACAGATACGCAGTATTTT
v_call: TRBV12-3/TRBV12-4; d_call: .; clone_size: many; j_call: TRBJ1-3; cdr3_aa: CASSSGFRANTIYF; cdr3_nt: TGTGCCAGCAGTTCCGGGTTTAGGGCCAACACCATATATTTT
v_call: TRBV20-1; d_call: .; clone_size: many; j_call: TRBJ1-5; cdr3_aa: CSASAPGYQPQHF; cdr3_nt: TGCAGTGCTAGTGCACCAGGCTATCAGCCCCAGCATTTT
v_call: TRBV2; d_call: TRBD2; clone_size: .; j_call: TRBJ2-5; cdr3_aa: CASSELGLAGAETQYF; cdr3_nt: TGTGCCAGCAGTGAACTAGGACTAGCGGGAGCAGAGACCCAGTACTTC
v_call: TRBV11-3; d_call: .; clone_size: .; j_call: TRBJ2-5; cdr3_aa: CASSLDGSRYQETQYF; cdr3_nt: TGTGCCAGCAGCTTAGATGGCAGTCGGTACCAAGAGACCCAGTACTTC
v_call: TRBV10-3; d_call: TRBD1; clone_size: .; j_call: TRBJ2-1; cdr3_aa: CAISDRRGPSIYNEQFF; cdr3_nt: TGTGCCATCAGTGACCGCAGGGGGCCCAGTATCTACAATGAGCAGTTCTTC
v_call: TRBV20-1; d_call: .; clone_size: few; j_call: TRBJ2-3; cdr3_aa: CPRGTDTQYF; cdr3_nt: TGCCCCCGAGGGACAGATACGCAGTATTTT
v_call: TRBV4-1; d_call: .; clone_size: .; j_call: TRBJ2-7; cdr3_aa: CASSAEGISYEQYF; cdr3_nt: TGCGCCAGCAGCGCTGAGGGAATCTCCTACGAGCAGTACTTC
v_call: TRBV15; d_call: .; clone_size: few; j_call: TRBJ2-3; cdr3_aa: CATSVPGATPKEDTQYF; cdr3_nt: TGTGCCACCAGCGTTCCGGGGGCTACCCCAAAGGAAGATACGCAGTATTTT
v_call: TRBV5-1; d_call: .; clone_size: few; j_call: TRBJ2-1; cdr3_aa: CASSFERTRGNEQFF; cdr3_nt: TGCGCCAGCAGCTTCGAGAGGACGAGAGGGAATGAGCAGTTCTTC
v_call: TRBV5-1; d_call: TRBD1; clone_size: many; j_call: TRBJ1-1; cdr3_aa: CASNGQGIANTEAFF; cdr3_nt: TGCGCCAGCAACGGACAGGGGATCGCGAACACTGAAGCTTTCTTT
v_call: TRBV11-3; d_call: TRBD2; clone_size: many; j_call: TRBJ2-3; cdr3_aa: CASSSGLAGTDTQYF; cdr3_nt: TGTGCCAGCAGCTCGGGACTAGCGGGAACGGATACGCAGTATTTT
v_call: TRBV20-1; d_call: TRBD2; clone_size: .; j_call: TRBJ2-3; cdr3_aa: CSAREREKGTDTQYF; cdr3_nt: TGCAGTGCTAGGGAGCGGGAGAAGGGCACAGATACGCAGTATTTT
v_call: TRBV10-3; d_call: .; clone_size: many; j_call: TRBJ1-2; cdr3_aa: CAISEGGYDEYF; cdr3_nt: TGTGCCATCAGTGAGGGAGGATATGACGAATACTTC
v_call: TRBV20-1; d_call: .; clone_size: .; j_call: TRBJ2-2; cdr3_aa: CSARRVPRDSNTGELFF; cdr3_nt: TGCAGTGCTAGGAGGGTCCCCCGGGACTCTAACACCGGGGAGCTGTTTTTT
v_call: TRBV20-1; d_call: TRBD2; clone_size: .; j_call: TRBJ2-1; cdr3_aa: CSASAGEVNEQFF; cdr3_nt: TGCAGTGCCTCAGCGGGAGAAGTAAATGAGCAGTTCTTC
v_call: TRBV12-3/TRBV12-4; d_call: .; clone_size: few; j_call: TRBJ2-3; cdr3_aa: CASSLTADTQYF; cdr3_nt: TGTGCCAGCAGTTTAACCGCAGATACGCAGTATTTT
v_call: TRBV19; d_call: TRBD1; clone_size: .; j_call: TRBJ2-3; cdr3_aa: CASSAGTGNTQYF; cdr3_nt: TGTGCCAGTAGTGCCGGGACAGGGAATACGCAGTATTTT
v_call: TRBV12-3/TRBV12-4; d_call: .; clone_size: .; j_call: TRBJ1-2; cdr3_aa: CASSSVQGGPYYGYTF; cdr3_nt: TGTGCCAGCAGTTCGGTACAGGGAGGACCCTACTATGGCTACACCTTC
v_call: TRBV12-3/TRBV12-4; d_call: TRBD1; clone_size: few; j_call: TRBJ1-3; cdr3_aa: CASSSTGVGTIYF; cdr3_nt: TGTGCCAGCAGTTCGACAGGGGTGGGCACCATATATTTT
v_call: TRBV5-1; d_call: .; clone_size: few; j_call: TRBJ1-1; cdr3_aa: CASSLDNPGNTEAFF; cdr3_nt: TGCGCCAGCAGCTTGGACAATCCAGGGAACACTGAAGCTTTCTTT
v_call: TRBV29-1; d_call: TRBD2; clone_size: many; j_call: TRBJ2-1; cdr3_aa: CSVTGLAGGPLFF; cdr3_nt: TGCAGCGTGACGGGACTAGCGGGAGGGCCGTTGTTCTTC
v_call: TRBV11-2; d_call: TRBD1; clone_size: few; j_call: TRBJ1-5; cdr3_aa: CASSLRTGRDQPQHF; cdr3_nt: TGTGCCAGCAGCCTTCGGACAGGGAGGGATCAGCCCCAGCATTTT
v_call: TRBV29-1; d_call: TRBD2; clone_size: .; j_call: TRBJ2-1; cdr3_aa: CSVDGSGIANNEQFF; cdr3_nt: TGCAGCGTGGATGGAAGCGGGATAGCTAACAATGAGCAGTTCTTC
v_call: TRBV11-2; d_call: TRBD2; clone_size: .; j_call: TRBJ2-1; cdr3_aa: CASSLNGREGSYNEQFF; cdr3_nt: TGTGCCAGCAGCTTAAACGGTAGGGAGGGGTCCTACAATGAGCAGTTCTTC
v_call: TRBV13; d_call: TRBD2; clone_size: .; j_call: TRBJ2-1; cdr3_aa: CASSPGLAAHNEQFF; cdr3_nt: TGTGCCAGCAGCCCTGGACTAGCCGCACACAATGAGCAGTTCTTC
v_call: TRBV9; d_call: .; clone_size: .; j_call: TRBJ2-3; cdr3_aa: CASSVAAGAGTDTQYF; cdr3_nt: TGTGCCAGCAGCGTAGCGGCAGGGGCGGGCACAGATACGCAGTATTTT
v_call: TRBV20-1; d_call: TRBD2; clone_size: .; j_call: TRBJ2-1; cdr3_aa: CSALAGGNNEQFF; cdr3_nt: TGCAGTGCCCTGGCGGGGGGGAACAATGAGCAGTTCTTC
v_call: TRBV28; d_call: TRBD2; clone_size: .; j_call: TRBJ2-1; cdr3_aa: CASSSTSGRAWGEQFF; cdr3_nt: TGTGCCAGCAGCTCGACTAGCGGGAGGGCCTGGGGTGAGCAGTTCTTC
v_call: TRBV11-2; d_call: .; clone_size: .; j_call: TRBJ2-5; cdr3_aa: CASSLVVGMGQETQYF; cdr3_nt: TGTGCCAGCAGCTTAGTCGTCGGGATGGGACAAGAGACCCAGTACTTC
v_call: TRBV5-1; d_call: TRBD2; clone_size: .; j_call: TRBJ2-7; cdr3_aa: CASSWGTSGYEQYF; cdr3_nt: TGCGCCAGCAGCTGGGGGACTAGCGGCTACGAGCAGTACTTC
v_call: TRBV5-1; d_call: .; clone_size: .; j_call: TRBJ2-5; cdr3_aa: CASSLSGQQETQYF; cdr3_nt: TGCGCCAGCAGCTTGAGCGGACAGCAAGAGACCCAGTACTTC
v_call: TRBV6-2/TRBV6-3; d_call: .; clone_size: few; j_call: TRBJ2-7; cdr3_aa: CASRKSGSGEQYF; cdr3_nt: TGTGCCAGCAGGAAGAGTGGTAGCGGCGAGCAGTACTTC
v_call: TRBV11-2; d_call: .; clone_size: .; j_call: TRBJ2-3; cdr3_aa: CASSFSSTVSTDTQYF; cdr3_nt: TGTGCCAGCAGCTTTAGCTCTACTGTGAGCACAGATACGCAGTATTTT
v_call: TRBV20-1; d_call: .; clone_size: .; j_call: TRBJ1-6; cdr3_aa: CSATPEGGTNSPLHF; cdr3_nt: TGCAGTGCTACCCCTGAGGGAGGGACAAATTCACCCCTCCACTTT
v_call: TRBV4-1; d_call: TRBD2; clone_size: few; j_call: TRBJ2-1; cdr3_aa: CASSPWREISNEQFF; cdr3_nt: TGCGCCAGCAGTCCATGGCGGGAGATTAGCAATGAGCAGTTCTTC
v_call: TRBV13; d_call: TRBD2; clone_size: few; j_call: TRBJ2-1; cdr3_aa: CASSTTPGLAPYNEQFF; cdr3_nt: TGTGCCAGCAGCACCACGCCGGGACTAGCGCCTTACAATGAGCAGTTCTTC
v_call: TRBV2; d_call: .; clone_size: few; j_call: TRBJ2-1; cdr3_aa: CASSESGGQGSDEQFF; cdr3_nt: TGTGCCAGCAGTGAATCTGGAGGGCAGGGAAGCGATGAGCAGTTCTTC
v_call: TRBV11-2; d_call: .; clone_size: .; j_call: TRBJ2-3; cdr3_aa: CASSWGIVHYTDTQYF; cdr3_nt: TGTGCCAGCAGCTGGGGAATCGTCCATTACACAGATACGCAGTATTTT
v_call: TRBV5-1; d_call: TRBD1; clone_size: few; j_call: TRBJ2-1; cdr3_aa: CATFWDRGPYNEQFF; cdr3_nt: TGCGCCACCTTTTGGGACAGGGGGCCCTACAATGAGCAGTTCTTC
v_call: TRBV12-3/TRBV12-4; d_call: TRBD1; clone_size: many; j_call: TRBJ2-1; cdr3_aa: CASSFLDRGYNEQFF; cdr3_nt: TGTGCCAGCAGTTTTTTGGACAGGGGATACAATGAGCAGTTCTTC
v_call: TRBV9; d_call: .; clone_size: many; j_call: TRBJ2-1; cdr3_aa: CASSVTHTGLAYNEQFF; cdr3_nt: TGTGCCAGCAGCGTAACCCACACGGGACTCGCCTACAATGAGCAGTTCTTC
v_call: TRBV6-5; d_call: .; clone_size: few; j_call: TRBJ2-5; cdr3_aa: CASSYWDGWETQYF; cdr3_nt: TGTGCCAGCAGTTACTGGGACGGCTGGGAGACCCAGTACTTC
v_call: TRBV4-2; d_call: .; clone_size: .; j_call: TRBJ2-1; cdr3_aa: CASSQEWWKSSYNEQFF; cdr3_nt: TGTGCCAGCAGCCAAGAGTGGTGGAAAAGCTCCTACAATGAGCAGTTCTTC
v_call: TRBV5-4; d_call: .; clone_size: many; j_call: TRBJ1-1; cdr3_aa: CASSLVRGGLTEAFF; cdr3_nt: TGTGCCAGCAGCTTGGTTCGGGGAGGGTTGACTGAAGCTTTCTTT
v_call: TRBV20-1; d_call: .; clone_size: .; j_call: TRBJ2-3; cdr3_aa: CSAIPPRSTDTQYF; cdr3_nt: TGCAGTGCTATCCCCCCTAGGAGCACAGATACGCAGTATTTT
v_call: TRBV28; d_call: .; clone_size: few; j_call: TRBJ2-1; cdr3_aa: CASSFRGKTYNEQFF; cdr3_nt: TGTGCCAGCAGTTTCCGCGGGAAGACCTACAATGAGCAGTTCTTC
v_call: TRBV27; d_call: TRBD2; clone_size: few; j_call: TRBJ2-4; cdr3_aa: CASSPTRLAGVIPNKNIQYF; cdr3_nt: TGTGCCAGCAGTCCCACGAGACTAGCGGGAGTGATCCCCAACAAAAACATTCAGTACTTC
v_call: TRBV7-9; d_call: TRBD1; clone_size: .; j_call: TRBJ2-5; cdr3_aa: CASSSPHPGQRGETQYF; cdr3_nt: TGTGCCAGCAGCTCTCCCCACCCGGGACAGCGAGGAGAGACCCAGTACTTC